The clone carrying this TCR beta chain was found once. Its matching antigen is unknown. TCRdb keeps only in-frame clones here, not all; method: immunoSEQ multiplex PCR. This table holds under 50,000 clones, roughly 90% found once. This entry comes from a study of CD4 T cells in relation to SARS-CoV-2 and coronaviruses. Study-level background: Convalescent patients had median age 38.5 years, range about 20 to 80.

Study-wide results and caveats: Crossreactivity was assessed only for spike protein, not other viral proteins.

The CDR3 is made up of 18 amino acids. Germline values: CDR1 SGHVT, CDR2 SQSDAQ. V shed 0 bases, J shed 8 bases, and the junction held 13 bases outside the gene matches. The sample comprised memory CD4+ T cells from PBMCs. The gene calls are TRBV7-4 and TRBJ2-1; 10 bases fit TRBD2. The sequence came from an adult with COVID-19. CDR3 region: CASSLALSGGAGYDEQFF. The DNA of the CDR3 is TGTGCCAGCAGCTTAGCGCTGAGCGGGGGGGCCGGCTATGATGAGCAGTTCTTC.